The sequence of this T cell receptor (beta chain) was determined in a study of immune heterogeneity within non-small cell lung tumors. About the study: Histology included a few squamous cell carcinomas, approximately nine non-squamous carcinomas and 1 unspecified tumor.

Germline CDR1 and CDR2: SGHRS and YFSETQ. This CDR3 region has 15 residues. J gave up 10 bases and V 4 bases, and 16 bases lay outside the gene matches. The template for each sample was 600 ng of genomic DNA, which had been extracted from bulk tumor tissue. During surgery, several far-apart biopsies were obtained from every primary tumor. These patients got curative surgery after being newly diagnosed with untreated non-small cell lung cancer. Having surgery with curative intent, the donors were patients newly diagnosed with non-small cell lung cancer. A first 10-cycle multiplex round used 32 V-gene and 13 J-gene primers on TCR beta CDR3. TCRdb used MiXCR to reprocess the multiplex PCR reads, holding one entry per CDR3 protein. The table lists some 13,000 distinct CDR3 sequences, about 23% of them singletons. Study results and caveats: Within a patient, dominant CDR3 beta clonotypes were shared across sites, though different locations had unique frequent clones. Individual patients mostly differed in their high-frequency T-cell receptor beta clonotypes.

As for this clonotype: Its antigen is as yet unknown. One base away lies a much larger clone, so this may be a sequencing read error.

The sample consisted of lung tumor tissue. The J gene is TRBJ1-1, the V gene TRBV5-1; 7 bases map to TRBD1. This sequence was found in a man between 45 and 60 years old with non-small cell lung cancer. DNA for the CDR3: TGCGCCAGCAGCCCGGCCGAGACAGGGAGGGAAGGAGCTTTCTTT. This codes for CASSPAETGREGAFF.